This TCR beta chain was observed in a study of blood T cells in healthy people across ages. The J segment lost 11 bases and the V segment lost 1 base, leaving 10 bases of the junction unmatched. The CDR3 loop spans 14 amino acids. CDR1 LGHDT and CDR2 YNNKEL come from the germline V gene (reference sequence). A second PCR of 7 to 11 cycles used a sample-barcoded 5' primer and a J-beta primer mix. One entry per CDR3 protein results from TCRdb running MiXCR on the 5' RACE reads. The sample holds over 600,000 distinct CDR3 sequences, around 50% seen once. A minimum of 7 million PBMCs was isolated per sample.

V is TRBV3-1 and J is TRBJ2-5; 7 bases match TRBD2. Sequences were obtained from blood. The source of this sequence is a man older than 75 in good health. This CDR3 is CASSQVRGTGEQYF. The CDR3 region has the DNA TGTGCCAGCAGCCAAGTGCGGGGGACTGGAGAGCAGTACTTC.